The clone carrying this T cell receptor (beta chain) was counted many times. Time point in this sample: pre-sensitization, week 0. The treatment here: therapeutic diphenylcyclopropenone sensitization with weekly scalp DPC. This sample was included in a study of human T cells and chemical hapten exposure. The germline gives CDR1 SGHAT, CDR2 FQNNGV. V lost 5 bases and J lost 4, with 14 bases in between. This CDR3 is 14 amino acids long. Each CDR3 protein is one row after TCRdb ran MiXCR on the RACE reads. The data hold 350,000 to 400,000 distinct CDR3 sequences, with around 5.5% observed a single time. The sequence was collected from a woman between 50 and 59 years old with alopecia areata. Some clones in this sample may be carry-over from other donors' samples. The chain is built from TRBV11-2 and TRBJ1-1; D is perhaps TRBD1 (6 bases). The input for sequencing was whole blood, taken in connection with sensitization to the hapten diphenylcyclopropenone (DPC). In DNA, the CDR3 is TGTGCCAGCAGCCCCGACAGGTACGGCACTGAAGCTTTCTTT. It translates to CASSPDRYGTEAFF.